The 9 T cell receptor beta chains given below trace back to one sample, sequenced in a study of blood T cell repertoires in COVID-19. This table comes from immunoSEQ multiplex PCR, and its TCRdb copy is limited to in-frame clones, with some not included. Among some 39,000 clones listed, around 82% were seen once. Sequencing input: peripheral blood. The receptors stem from a man of 80 years or more with acute or convalescent COVID-19.

The chain carries TRBV12-3 or TRBV12-4 and TRBJ2-7; D is uncertain. This CDR3 contains 13 residues. V lost 4 bases, J lost 4 bases, and 11 bases lay in between. CDR3 protein: CASSSDGPYEQYF. CDR3 DNA sequence: TGTGCCAGCAGTTCAGATGGCCCATACGAGCAGTACTTC.

The CDR3 spells CASSPDWVTYEQYF. Written as DNA, the CDR3 is TGTGCCAGCAGCCCGGACTGGGTTACCTACGAGCAGTACTTC. The rearrangement uses TRBV27 and TRBJ2-7; D is perhaps TRBD2 (5 bases). The V and J ends lost 6 bases and 2 bases respectively, with 14 bases between them. Germline V CDR1 and CDR2: MNHEY, SMNVEV (reference sequence). This CDR3 is 14 amino acids long.

This clone was seen a handful of times. V is TRBV6-6 and J is TRBJ1-1, with D perhaps matching TRBD1 (5 bases). Germline assignment: CDR1 MNHNY and CDR2 SVGAGI (reference sequence). This CDR3 has 14 residues. Deletions cut 2 bases from V and 6 bases from J, with 13 bases between. In DNA form, the CDR3 reads TGTGCCAGCAGTTACCCGGAAGGGGTCTCTGAAGCTTTCTTT. This translates into CASSYPEGVSEAFF.

This clone was seen only a few times. The sample has other DNA sequences that encode this CDR3 too. This sequence joins TRBV7-2 and TRBJ2-7; D ambiguous. Between the trimmed V and J ends, which lost 3 bases and 2 bases, there was a span of 8 bases. CDR3 length equals 13 residues. Looked up from germline, CDR1 is SGHTA and CDR2 is FQGNSA. CDR3 loop: CASSLAQTYEQYF. Here the CDR3 DNA reads TGTGCCAGCAGCTTGGCACAGACCTACGAGCAGTACTTC.

This chain links TRBV5-4 with TRBJ2-3, with 7 bases fitting TRBD2. The CDR3 length is 18 residues. Losses at the gene ends were 2 bases for V and 0 bases for J; bases not matched to a gene: 12. Per germline, CDR1 SGHNT and CDR2 YYREEE (reference sequence). Written as DNA, the CDR3 is TGTGCCAGCAGCTTCGGGGCTAGCGGAGCACTTAGCACAGATACGCAGTATTTT. Amino acids: CASSFGASGALSTDTQYF.

On this clone: At one boundary the junction diverges from the germline segment, which might be a read error. This sequence joins TRBV29-1 and TRBJ1-1, with D unresolved. CDR1 and CDR2 from the germline V gene are SQVTM and ANQGSEA. This CDR3 has 11 residues. CDR3 in DNA: TGCAGCGTTGTCGCGAACGCTGAAGCTTTCTTT. It specifies CSVVANAEAFF.

A remark on this clone: Other DNA sequences in this specimen translate into the identical CDR3. As DNA, the CDR3 is TGTGCCAGCTCACCTGGGACAGGGAATCAGCCCCAGCATTTT. Its translation is CASSPGTGNQPQHF. The V call is TRBV18, the J call TRBJ1-5, with 9 bases matching TRBD1. Germline V gives CDR1 KGHSH, CDR2 LQKENI. The CDR3 has 14 residues. The J segment lost 4 bases and the V segment lost 3 bases, leaving 1 base of the junction unmatched.

The chain couples TRBV3-1 (or the pseudogene TRBV3-2) to TRBJ2-2, with D possibly TRBD2 on 7 matching bases. V was trimmed by 1 base and J by 9 bases, leaving 15 bases between them. Per germline, CDR1 LGHDT and CDR2 YNNKEL (reference sequence). The CDR3 contains 15 residues. The CDR3 loop reads CASSQVSGGGRELFF. The DNA of the CDR3 is TGTGCCAGCAGCCAAGTTTCTGGGGGGGGCCGGGAGCTGTTTTTT.

This clone is classed as medium-sized. The chain is built from TRBV6-4 and TRBJ2-3; TRBD2 matches 7 bases. The length of the CDR3 is 14 residues. V shed 8 bases, J shed 4 bases, and the junction held 9 bases outside the gene matches. CDR1 is MRHNA and CDR2 is SNTAGT in the germline V gene. CDR3 loop: CASAAGPLPDTQYF. In nucleotides, the CDR3 is TGTGCCAGCGCAGCGGGACCCCTCCCAGATACGCAGTATTTT.